This entry concerns a single T cell receptor (beta chain). The antigen is unknown. Checkpoint therapy with ipilimumab 1 mg/kg began 14 to 28 days after transplant. Patients got 3 mg/kg IV nivolumab weeks 1, 4, 7, 10, then biweekly through week 26. The sample comes from a study of ipilimumab plus nivolumab after autologous stem cell transplantation. Study-wide results and limits: The authors say TCR, Treg and microbiome findings warrant further study.

Sequenced by immunoSEQ multiplex PCR; TCRdb stores in-frame clones only, minus some. The sample holds 37,000 or so clones, around 93% seen once. CDR3 length equals 15 residues. Germline V CDR1 and CDR2: MNHEY, SMNVEV (reference sequence). Trimming cost V 1 base and J 3 bases, with 13 bases left between them. V and J are TRBV27 and TRBJ2-7; the D gene could be TRBD1 or TRBD2 (5 bases each). The sample was PBMCs, taken in a trial of ipilimumab plus nivolumab as post-transplant consolidation. The TCR was taken from a male donor with multiple myeloma. CDR3 in DNA: TGTGCCAGCAGTTTATTTGGGACCACGATCTACGAGCAGTACTTC. Residues: CASSLFGTTIYEQYF.